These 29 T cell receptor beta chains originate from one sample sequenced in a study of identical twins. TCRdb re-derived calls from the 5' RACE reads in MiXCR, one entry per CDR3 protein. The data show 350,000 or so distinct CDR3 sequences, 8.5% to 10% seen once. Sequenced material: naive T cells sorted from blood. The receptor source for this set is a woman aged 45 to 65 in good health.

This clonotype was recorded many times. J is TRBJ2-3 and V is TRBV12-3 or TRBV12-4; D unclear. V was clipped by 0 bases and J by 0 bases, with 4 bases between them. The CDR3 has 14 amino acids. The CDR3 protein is CASSLAPSTDTQYF. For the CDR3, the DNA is TGTGCCAGCAGTTTAGCACCCAGCACAGATACGCAGTATTTT.

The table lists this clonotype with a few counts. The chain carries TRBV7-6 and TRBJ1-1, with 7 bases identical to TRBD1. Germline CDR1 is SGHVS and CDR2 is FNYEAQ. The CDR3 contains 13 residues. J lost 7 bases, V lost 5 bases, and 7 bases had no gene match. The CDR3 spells CASSPDRTIEAFF. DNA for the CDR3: TGTGCCAGCAGCCCGGACAGGACAATTGAAGCTTTCTTT.

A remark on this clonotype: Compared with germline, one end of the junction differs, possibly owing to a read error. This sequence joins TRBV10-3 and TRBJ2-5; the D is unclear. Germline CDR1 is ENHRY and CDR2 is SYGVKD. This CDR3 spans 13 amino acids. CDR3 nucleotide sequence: TGTGCCATCTTGGGTAATCTCCAAGAGGCCCAGTACTTC. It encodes CAILGNLQEAQYF.

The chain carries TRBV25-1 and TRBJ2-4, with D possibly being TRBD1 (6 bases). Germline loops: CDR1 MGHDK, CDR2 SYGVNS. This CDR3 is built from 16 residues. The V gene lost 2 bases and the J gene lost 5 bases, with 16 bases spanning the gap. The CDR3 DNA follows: TGTGCCAGCAGTGAAAGTAGGACAGCCCTGGAAAACATTCAGTACTTC. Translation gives CASSESRTALENIQYF. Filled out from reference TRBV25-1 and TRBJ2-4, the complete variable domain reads EADIYQTPRYLVIGTGKKITLECSQTMGHDKMYWYQQDPGMELHLIHYSYGVNSTEKGDLSSESTVSRIRTEHFPLTLESARPSHTSQYLCASSESRTALENIQYFGAGTRLSVL.

The CDR3 reads CASTLQGHNTEAFF. Here the CDR3 DNA reads TGTGCCAGCACTCTACAGGGACACAACACTGAAGCTTTCTTT. The rearrangement links TRBV12-3 or TRBV12-4 to TRBJ1-1, with D perhaps matching TRBD1 (6 bases). The CDR3 totals 14 residues. Between the trimmed V and J ends, which lost 7 bases and 2 bases, there was a span of 14 bases.

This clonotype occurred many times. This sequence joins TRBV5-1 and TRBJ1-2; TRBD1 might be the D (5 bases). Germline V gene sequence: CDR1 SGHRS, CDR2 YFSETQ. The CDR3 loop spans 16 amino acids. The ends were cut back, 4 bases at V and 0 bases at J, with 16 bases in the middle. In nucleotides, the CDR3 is TGCGCCAGCAGCCAGGGCAGGGCATCGGCTAACTATGGCTACACCTTC. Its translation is CASSQGRASANYGYTF.

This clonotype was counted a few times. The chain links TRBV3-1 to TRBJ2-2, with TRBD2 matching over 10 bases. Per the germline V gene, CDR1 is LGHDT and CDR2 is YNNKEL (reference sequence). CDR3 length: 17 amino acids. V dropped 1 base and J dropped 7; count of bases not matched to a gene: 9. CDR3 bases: TGTGCCAGCAGCCAAGCCCCCCTAGCGGGAGTTGGCGGGGAGCTGTTTTTT. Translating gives CASSQAPLAGVGGELFF.

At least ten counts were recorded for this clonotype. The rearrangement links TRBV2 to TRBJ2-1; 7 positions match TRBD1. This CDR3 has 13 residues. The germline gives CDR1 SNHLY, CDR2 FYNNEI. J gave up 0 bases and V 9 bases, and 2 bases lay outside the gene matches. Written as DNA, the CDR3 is TGTGCCAGACAGGGGTACTCCTACAATGAGCAGTTCTTC. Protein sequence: CARQGYSYNEQFF.

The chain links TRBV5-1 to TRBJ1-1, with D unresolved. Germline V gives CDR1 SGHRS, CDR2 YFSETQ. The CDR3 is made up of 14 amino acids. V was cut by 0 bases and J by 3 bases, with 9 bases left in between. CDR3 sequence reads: CASSLANGDTEAFF. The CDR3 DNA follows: TGCGCCAGCAGCTTGGCCAACGGGGACACTGAAGCTTTCTTT.

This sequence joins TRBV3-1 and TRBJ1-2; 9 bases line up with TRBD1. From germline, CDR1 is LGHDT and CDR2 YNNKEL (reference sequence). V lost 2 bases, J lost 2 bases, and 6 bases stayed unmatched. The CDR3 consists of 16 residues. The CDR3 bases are TGTGCCAGCAGCCAACAAGACAGGGGGACGAACTATGGCTACACCTTC. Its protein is CASSQQDRGTNYGYTF.

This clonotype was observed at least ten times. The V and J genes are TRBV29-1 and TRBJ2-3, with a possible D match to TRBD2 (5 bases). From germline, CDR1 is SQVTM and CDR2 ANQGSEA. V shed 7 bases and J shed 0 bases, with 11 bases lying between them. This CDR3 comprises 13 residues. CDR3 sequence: CSGARTSTDTQYF. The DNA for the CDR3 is TGCAGCGGTGCTAGGACTAGCACAGATACGCAGTATTTT.

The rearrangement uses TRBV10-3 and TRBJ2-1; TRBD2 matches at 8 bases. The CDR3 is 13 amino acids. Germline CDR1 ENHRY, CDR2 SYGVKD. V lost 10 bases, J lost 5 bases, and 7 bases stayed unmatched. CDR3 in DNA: TGTGCCACCACGGGAGGGGTAGACAATGAGCAGTTCTTC. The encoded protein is CATTGGVDNEQFF.

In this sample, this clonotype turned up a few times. The CDR3, as DNA: TGCGCCAGCAGCCAAGGAGAGGGGGCGGGGGAGACCCAGTACTTC. This encodes CASSQGEGAGETQYF. The V gene is TRBV4-1, the J gene TRBJ2-5, with D perhaps TRBD1 (7 bases). The CDR3 consists of 15 residues. Germline-derived CDR1 and CDR2 are MGHRA and YSYEKL. V shed 1 base and J shed 5 bases, with 14 bases lying between them.

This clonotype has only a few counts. The CDR3 nucleotides are TGTGCCACCAGCAGACCCCCAGGGGAGACCCAGTACTTC. This gives the protein CATSRPPGETQYF. The rearrangement links TRBV15 to TRBJ2-5, with a tentative D call TRBD1 (5 bases). Deletions cut 2 bases from V and 5 bases from J, with 9 bases between. Germline V gene lookup returns CDR1 LNHNV and CDR2 YYDKDF (reference sequence). The CDR3 extends over 13 amino acids.

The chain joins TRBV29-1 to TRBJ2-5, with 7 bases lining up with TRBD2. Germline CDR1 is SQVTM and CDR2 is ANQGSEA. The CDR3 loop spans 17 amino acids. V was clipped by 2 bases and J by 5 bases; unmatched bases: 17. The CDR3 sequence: CSVERLAGDSVTETQYF. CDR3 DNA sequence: TGCAGCGTTGAACGATTGGCGGGAGATTCGGTCACTGAGACCCAGTACTTC.

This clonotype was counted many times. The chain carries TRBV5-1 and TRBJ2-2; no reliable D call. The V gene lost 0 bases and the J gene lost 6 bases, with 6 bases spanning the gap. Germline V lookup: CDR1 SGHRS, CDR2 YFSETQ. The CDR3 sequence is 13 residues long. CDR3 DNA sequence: TGCGCCAGCAGCTTGGATGGGTCCGGGGAGCTGTTTTTT. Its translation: CASSLDGSGELFF.

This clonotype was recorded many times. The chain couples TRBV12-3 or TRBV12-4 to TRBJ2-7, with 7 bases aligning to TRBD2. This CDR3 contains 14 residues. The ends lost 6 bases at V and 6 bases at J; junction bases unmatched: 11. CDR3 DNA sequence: TGTGCCAGCAGGCTAGGACTAGAAGTGGCCGAGCAGTACTTC. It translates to CASRLGLEVAEQYF.

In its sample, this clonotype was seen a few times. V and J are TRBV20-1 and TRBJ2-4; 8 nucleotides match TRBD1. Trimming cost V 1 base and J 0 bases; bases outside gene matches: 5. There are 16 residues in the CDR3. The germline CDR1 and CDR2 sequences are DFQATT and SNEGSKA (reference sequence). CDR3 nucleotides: TGCAGTGCTAGAGTCAGGGGGCACCTAGCCAAAAACATTCAGTACTTC. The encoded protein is CSARVRGHLAKNIQYF.

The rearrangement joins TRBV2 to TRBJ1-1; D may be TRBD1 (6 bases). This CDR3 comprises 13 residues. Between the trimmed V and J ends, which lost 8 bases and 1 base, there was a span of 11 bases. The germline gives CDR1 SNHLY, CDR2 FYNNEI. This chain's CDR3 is CASRDTSNTEAFF. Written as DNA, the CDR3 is TGTGCCAGCCGGGACACCTCGAACACTGAAGCTTTCTTT. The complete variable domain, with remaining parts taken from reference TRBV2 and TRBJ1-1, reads EPEVTQTPSHQVTQMGQEVILRCVPISNHLYFYWYRQILGQKVEFLVSFYNNEISEKSEIFDDQFSVERPDGSNFTLKIRSTKLEDSAMYFCASRDTSNTEAFFGQGTRLTVV.

Here the CDR3 reads CASSSPHARRLNYGYTF. The CDR3 DNA reads as TGTGCCAGCAGTTCTCCCCACGCTAGACGACTTAACTATGGCTACACCTTC. V is TRBV6-6 and J is TRBJ1-2, with D unresolved. The CDR3 loop spans 17 amino acids. V lost 4 bases and J lost 1, with 19 bases in between. The germline CDR1 and CDR2 sequences are MNHNY and SVGAGI (reference sequence).

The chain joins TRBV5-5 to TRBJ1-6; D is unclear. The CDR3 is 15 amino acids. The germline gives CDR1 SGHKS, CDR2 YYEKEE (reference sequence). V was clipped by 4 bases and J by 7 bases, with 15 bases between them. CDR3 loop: CASSLRAGNNSPLHF. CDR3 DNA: TGTGCCAGCAGCCTGCGGGCGGGTAACAATTCACCCCTCCACTTT. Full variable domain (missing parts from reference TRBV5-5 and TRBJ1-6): DAGVTQSPTHLIKTRGQQVTLRCSPISGHKSVSWYQQVLGQGPQFIFQYYEKEERGRGNFPDRFSARQFPNYSSELNVNALLLGDSALYLCASSLRAGNNSPLHFGNGTRLTVT.

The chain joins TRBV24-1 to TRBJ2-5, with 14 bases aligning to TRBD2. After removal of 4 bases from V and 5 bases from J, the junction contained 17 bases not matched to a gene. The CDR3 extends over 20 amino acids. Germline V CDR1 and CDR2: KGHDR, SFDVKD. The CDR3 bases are TGTGCCACCAGTGACCCGGGACTAGCGGGAGCTGTGTTTAATTTGGAGACCCAGTACTTC. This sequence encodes CATSDPGLAGAVFNLETQYF.

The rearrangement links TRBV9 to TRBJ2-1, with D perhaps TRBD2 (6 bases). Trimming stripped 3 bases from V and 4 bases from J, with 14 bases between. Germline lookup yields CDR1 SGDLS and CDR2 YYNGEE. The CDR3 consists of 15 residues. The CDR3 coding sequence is TGTGCCAGCAGCGCGGGACTCGGAGAATACAATGAGCAGTTCTTC. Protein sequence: CASSAGLGEYNEQFF.

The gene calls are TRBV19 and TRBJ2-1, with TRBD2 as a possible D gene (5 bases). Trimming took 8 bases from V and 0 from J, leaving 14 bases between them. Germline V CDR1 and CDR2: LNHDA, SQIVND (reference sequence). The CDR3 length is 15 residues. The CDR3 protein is CASQASPSSYNEQFF. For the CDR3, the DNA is TGTGCCAGTCAGGCTAGCCCCAGCTCCTACAATGAGCAGTTCTTC. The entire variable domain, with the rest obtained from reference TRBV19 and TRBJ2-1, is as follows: DGGITQSPKYLFRKEGQNVTLSCEQNLNHDAMYWYRQDPGQGLRLIYYSQIVNDFQKGDIAEGYSVSREKKESFPLTVTSAQKNPTAFYLCASQASPSSYNEQFFGPGTRLTVL.

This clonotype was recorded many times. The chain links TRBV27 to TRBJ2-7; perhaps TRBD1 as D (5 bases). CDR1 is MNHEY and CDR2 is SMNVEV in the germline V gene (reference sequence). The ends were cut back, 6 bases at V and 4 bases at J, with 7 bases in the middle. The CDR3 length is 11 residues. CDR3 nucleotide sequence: TGTGCCAGCAGCCAGGGATACGAGCAGTACGTC. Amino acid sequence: CASSQGYEQYV.

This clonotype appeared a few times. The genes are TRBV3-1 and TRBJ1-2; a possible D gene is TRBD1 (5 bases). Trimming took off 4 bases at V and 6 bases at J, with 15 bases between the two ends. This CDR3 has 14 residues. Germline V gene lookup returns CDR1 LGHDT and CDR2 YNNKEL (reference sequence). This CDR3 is CASSRGGGSDGYTF. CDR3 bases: TGTGCCAGCAGCCGTGGTGGGGGGAGTGATGGCTACACCTTC.

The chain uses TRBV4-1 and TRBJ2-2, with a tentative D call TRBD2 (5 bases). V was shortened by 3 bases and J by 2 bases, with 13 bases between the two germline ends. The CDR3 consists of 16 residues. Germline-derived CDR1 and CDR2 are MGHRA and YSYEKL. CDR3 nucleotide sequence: TGCGCCAGCAGCCAGAGGTCGGGATCTAACACCGGGGAGCTGTTTTTT. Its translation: CASSQRSGSNTGELFF.

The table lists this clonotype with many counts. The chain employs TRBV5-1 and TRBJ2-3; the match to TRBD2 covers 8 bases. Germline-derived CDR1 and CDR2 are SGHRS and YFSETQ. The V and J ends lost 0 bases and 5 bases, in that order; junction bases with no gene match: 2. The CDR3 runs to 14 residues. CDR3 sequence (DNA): TGCGCCAGCAGCTTGGCGCTAGCGGGAGATACGCAGTATTTT. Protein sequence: CASSLALAGDTQYF.

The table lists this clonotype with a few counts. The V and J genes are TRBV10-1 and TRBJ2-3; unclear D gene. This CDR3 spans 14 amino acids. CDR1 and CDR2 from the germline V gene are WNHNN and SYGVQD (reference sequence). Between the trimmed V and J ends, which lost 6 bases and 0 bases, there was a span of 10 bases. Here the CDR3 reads CASSDGASTDTQYF. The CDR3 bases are TGCGCCAGCAGCGACGGAGCTAGCACAGATACGCAGTATTTT.